This T cell receptor (beta chain) stems from a study of blood T cell repertoires in COVID-19. Study-wide context: Specimens from acute and convalescent COVID-19 originated in the United States, Italy and Spain.

In germline, CDR1 is SGHTA, CDR2 FQGNSA. Trimming left V 2 bases short and J 8 bases short, with 15 bases between. This CDR3 has 14 amino acids. Methods used by the authors: Amplification of reference gene primers provided the estimated nucleated cell counts. Assay used: immunoSEQ multiplex PCR; TCRdb lists only in-frame clones, some missing. The V and J calls and the clone size are those of that table, but D and trimming were determined from the DNA. The sample consists of some 68,000 clones, 75% to 90% of them appearing once. The sample was peripheral blood. The rearrangement joins TRBV7-2 to TRBJ1-2, with a weak D call TRBD1 (6 bases). The receptor comes from a man aged 50 or older with acute or convalescent COVID-19. The chain's CDR3 is CASSLKTGTGGYTF. In DNA, the CDR3 is TGTGCCAGCAGCTTAAAAACAGGGACGGGGGGCTACACCTTC.